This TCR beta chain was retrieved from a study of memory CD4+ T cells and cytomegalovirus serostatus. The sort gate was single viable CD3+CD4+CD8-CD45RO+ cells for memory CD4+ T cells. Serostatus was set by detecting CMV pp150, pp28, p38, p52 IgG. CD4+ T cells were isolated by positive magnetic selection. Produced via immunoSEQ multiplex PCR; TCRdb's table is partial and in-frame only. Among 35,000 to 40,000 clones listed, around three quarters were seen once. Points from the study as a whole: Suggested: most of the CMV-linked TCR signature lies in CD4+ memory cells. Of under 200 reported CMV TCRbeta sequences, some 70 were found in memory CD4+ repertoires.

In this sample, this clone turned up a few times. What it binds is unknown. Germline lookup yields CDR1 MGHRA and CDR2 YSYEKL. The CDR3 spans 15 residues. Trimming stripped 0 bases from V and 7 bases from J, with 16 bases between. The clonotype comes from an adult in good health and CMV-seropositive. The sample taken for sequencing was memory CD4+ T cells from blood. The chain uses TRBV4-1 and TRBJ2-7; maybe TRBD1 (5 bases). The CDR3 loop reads CASSQDRIGVREQYF. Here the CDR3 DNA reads TGCGCCAGCAGCCAAGATCGTATAGGGGTGAGAGAGCAGTACTTC.